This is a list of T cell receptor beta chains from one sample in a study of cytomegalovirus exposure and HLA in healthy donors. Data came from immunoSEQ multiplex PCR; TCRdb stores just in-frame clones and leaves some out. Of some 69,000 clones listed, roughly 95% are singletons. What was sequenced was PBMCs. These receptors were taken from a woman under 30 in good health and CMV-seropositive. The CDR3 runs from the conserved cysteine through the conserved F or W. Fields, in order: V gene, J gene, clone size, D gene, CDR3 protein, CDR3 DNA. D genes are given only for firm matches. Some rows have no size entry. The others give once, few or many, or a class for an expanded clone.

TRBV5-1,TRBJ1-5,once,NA,CASSSEGGDNQPQHF,TGCGCCAGCAGCTCGGAGGGAGGTGACAATCAGCCCCAGCATTTT
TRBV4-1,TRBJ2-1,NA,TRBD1,CASSQEVAATGVNEQFF,TGCGCCAGCAGCCAAGAGGTAGCCGCGACAGGGGTGAATGAGCAGTTCTTC
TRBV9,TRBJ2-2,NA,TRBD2,CASSGTSGGTGELFF,TGTGCCAGCAGCGGAACTAGCGGGGGCACCGGGGAGCTGTTTTTT
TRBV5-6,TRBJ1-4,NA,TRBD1,CASSLLGTATTNEKLFF,TGTGCCAGCAGCTTGTTGGGGACAGCAACAACTAATGAAAAACTGTTTTTT
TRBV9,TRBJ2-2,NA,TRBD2,CASSVGPETSATGELFF,TGTGCCAGCAGCGTAGGGCCCGAGACTAGCGCCACCGGGGAGCTGTTTTTT
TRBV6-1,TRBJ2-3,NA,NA,CASSRDSKNTDTQYF,TGTGCCAGCAGTCGGGACTCCAAAAACACAGATACGCAGTATTTT
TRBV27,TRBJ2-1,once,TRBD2,CASSFGGSSYNEQFF,TGTGCCAGCAGTTTTGGCGGGAGCTCCTACAATGAGCAGTTCTTC
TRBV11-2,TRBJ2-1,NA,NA,CASSFMQGGYNEQFF,TGTGCCAGCAGCTTTATGCAGGGAGGCTACAATGAGCAGTTCTTC
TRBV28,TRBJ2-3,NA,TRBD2,CASSFAGDTDTQYF,TGTGCCAGCAGTTTTGCGGGAGACACAGATACGCAGTATTTT
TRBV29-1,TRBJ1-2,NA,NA,CSVEDQEAYGYTF,TGCAGCGTTGAAGATCAGGAGGCCTATGGCTACACCTTC
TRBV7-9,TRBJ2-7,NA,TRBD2,CASASGNNEQYF,TGTGCCAGTGCCAGCGGGAACAACGAGCAGTACTTC
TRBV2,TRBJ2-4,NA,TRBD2,CASRAGLAVAKNIQYF,TGTGCCAGCAGGGCAGGACTAGCGGTAGCCAAAAACATTCAGTACTTC
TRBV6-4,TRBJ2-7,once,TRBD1,CASILAGQGAYEQYF,TGTGCCAGCATTTTAGCGGGACAGGGGGCATACGAGCAGTACTTC
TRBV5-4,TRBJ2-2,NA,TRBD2,CASSLAGGPANTGELFF,TGTGCCAGCAGCTTGGCGGGAGGGCCAGCGAACACCGGGGAGCTGTTTTTT
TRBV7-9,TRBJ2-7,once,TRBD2,CASSLAATSAYEQYF,TGTGCCAGCAGCTTAGCGGCGACTAGCGCCTACGAGCAGTACTTC
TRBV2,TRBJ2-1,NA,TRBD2,CASSGVAGHNEQFF,TGTGCCAGCAGTGGAGTAGCGGGACACAATGAGCAGTTCTTC
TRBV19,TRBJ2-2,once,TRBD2,CASSELAGTNTGELFF,TGTGCCAGTAGTGAGCTAGCGGGAACGAACACCGGGGAGCTGTTTTTT
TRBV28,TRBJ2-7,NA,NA,CASRPPTGRVEQYF,TGTGCCAGCAGACCCCCGACGGGCAGGGTCGAGCAGTACTTC
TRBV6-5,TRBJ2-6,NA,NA,CASSYSRSSGANVLTF,TGTGCCAGCAGTTACTCGCGGAGCTCTGGGGCCAACGTCCTGACTTTC
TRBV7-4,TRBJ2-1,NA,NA,CASSLGRHLRGYNEQFF,TGTGCCAGCAGCTTAGGGAGACACCTCCGGGGATACAATGAGCAGTTCTTC
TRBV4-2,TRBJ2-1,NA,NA,CASSLISGTSYNEQFF,TGTGCCAGCAGCCTTATAAGCGGTACCTCCTACAATGAGCAGTTCTTC
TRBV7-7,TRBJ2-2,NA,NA,CASSPGQNTGELFF,TGTGCTAGCAGCCCCGGACAAAACACCGGGGAGCTGTTTTTT
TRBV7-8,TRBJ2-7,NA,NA,CASSLVWEGVPSYEQYF,TGTGCCAGCAGCTTAGTATGGGAGGGGGTTCCCTCCTACGAGCAGTACTTC
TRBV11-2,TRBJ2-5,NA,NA,CATSLGAKTQYF,TGTGCCACTTCGTTGGGGGCAAAGACCCAGTACTTC
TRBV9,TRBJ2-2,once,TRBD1,CASSVVKGARTGELFF,TGTGCCAGCAGCGTAGTTAAGGGGGCGCGAACCGGGGAGCTGTTTTTT